This T cell receptor beta chain was profiled in a study of identical twins (dated by TCRdb to about 2016). Regarding the complete study: TCR alpha and beta repertoires from monozygotic twins, unrelated adults of various ages and cord blood were deep-sequenced to test whether fetal clonotypes persist. To rule out contamination, the twin experiments were replicated at different times with different library preparation protocols.

This clonotype appeared many times. The clone's antigen remains unknown. No much larger clone exists at a distance of one base, and base qualities are not known. CDR1 SGHRS and CDR2 YFSETQ were looked up in the germline V gene. V is cut by 4 bases and J by 3 bases, and the space between the germline ends is 10 bases. The CDR3 contains 13 residues, cysteine and phenylalanine counted. The kept DNA is CDR3 alone, 39 bases in frame from the first base. Every donor was a healthy Caucasian. Miltenyi CD45RO+ enrichment and human naive T-cell isolation kits were used to isolate memory (CD45RO+) and naive T cells from PBMC. The method behind the library was 5' RACE. The sample was run on an Illumina HiSeq 2000. A universal primer binding site was added through template switching, and the final cDNA carried a unique molecular identifier so that TCR cDNA molecules could be counted accurately. Specific primers in the conserved constant-segment region were used to synthesize first-strand cDNA for the TCR alpha and beta chains. To control for contamination, every cDNA library was double barcoded, receiving both a SMART-Mk sample barcode and Illumina barcodes. TruSeq adapter sequences, together with Illumina sample barcodes, were added in two successive PCR steps. The Illumina HiSeq platform was used with custom primers to sequence TCR alpha and beta cDNA libraries. As for the original processing: Raw reads were processed with MiGEC to extract unique molecular identifiers, and MiXCR was used to determine CDR3 positions. Recombination models were inferred per individual with the repgenHMM and IGoR tools using an EM algorithm. The analysis of shared clonotypes was done with the tcR package in R, with sharing normalized by the product of cloneset sizes. Out-of-frame nonproductive sequences were analyzed to study raw recombination free of thymic and clonal selection effects. The public reads were reanalyzed by TCRdb: fastp trimming at Q25, MiXCR alignment, in-frame beta chains only. Entries are consolidated by CDR3 protein sequence, retaining the most common genes and DNA. The V and J calls come from TCRdb's annotation, not from the publication. In this sample the table shows some 240,000 distinct CDR3 sequences, about 11% of which occur a single time. Approximately 9.1% of the sample lies in the top ten.

Results and caveats for the whole study, not just this receptor: Zero-insertion analyses could be partly confounded by invariant T cells such as MAIT and iNKT, though diverse VJ usage argued against such confounding for most clonotypes. Out-of-frame TCR alpha sharing in monozygotic twins was systematically underestimated by recombination models, whereas sharing between unrelated individuals was in agreement with the recombination models. Out-of-frame TCR alpha sequences shared between twins showed an excess of low generation-probability sequences compared with coincidental sharing between unrelated individuals. A weaker excess of twin sharing was found in beta out-of-frame sequences because the signal-to-noise ratio was lowered by fewer shared sequences. Fewer insertions were carried by abundant cord blood beta clonotypes; a weaker similar trend was observed in young adult naive repertoires, while no such trend was observed in memory repertoires. Because the same donors could not be followed over many years, the conclusions relied on cross-sectional statistical analysis.

The sequence links TRBV5-1 to TRBJ2-5; the D gene may be TRBD1 or TRBD2, since each aligns over 5 bases. Sequencing was carried out using memory T cells sorted from blood. This specimen's cell subset or site label, per the study, means: CD45RO+ enriched T cells. The sequence was obtained from a man aged 50 to 60 in good health. The CDR3 has the sequence CASSQMGEETQYF. At the DNA level, the sequence is TGCGCCAGCAGCCAAATGGGGGAAGAGACCCAGTACTTC.